Listed below are T cell receptor beta chains from one sample, sequenced in a study of blood T cell repertoires in COVID-19. Produced via immunoSEQ multiplex PCR; TCRdb's table is partial and in-frame only. The sample lists under 100,000 clones, around nine tenths occurring once. Sequencing was done on a sample of peripheral blood. All receptors derive from a man under 40 with acute or convalescent COVID-19. CDR3s include the opening cysteine and the closing phenylalanine or tryptophan. D genes are given only for firm matches. Clone size is shown for a subset of rows, as once, few, many or a class of expanded clone.

v_call: TRBV5-1; d_call: TRBD2; clone_size: NA; j_call: TRBJ2-3; cdr3_aa: CASSPGTSGDTQYF; cdr3_nt: TGCGCCAGCAGCCCCGGGACTAGCGGAGATACGCAGTATTTT
v_call: TRBV30; d_call: NA; clone_size: NA; j_call: TRBJ2-5; cdr3_aa: CAWKPRLVGKETQYF; cdr3_nt: TGTGCCTGGAAACCCCGACTAGTAGGGAAAGAGACCCAGTACTTC
v_call: TRBV7-3; d_call: NA; clone_size: once; j_call: TRBJ2-3; cdr3_aa: CASSLITVETDTQYF; cdr3_nt: TGTGCCAGCAGCTTAATAACAGTAGAAACAGATACGCAGTATTTT
v_call: TRBV2; d_call: TRBD1; clone_size: NA; j_call: TRBJ2-1; cdr3_aa: CASSGQGVFGEQFF; cdr3_nt: TGTGCCAGCAGTGGACAGGGGGTATTTGGTGAGCAGTTCTTC
v_call: TRBV7-3; d_call: NA; clone_size: NA; j_call: TRBJ2-2; cdr3_aa: CASSLTSAGTNTGELFF; cdr3_nt: TGTGCCAGCAGCTTAACCTCCGCGGGAACGAACACCGGGGAGCTGTTTTTT
v_call: TRBV28; d_call: NA; clone_size: NA; j_call: TRBJ1-5; cdr3_aa: CASRRDNYSNQPQHF; cdr3_nt: TGTGCCAGCAGGAGGGACAACTATAGCAATCAGCCCCAGCATTTT
v_call: TRBV29-1; d_call: NA; clone_size: NA; j_call: TRBJ1-1; cdr3_aa: CSVDGANTEAFF; cdr3_nt: TGCAGCGTTGATGGAGCGAACACTGAAGCTTTCTTT
v_call: TRBV28; d_call: TRBD1; clone_size: NA; j_call: TRBJ2-3; cdr3_aa: CASSFMTGGRLLPDTQYF; cdr3_nt: TGTGCCAGCAGTTTCATGACAGGGGGCCGTCTTTTGCCAGATACGCAGTATTTT
v_call: TRBV28; d_call: NA; clone_size: NA; j_call: TRBJ2-3; cdr3_aa: CASSPLASGTDTQYF; cdr3_nt: TGTGCCAGCAGTCCTCTAGCGTCTGGCACAGATACGCAGTATTTT
v_call: TRBV6-2/TRBV6-3; d_call: TRBD2; clone_size: NA; j_call: TRBJ2-7; cdr3_aa: CASSYSSTGTSNEQYF; cdr3_nt: TGTGCCAGCAGTTACTCGTCTACCGGGACTAGCAACGAGCAGTACTTC
v_call: TRBV27; d_call: NA; clone_size: few; j_call: TRBJ1-2; cdr3_aa: CASSSRAGYGYTF; cdr3_nt: TGTGCCAGCAGTTCCCGGGCGGGCTATGGCTACACCTTC
v_call: TRBV28; d_call: TRBD2; clone_size: NA; j_call: TRBJ2-3; cdr3_aa: CASSSWRLREGGPPGADTQYF; cdr3_nt: TGTGCCAGCAGCTCCTGGCGCCTCCGGGAGGGTGGGCCCCCAGGCGCAGATACGCAGTATTTT
v_call: TRBV4-1; d_call: NA; clone_size: NA; j_call: TRBJ2-7; cdr3_aa: CASSHRGDEQYF; cdr3_nt: TGCGCCAGCAGCCACAGGGGAGACGAGCAGTACTTC
v_call: TRBV11-2; d_call: TRBD2; clone_size: NA; j_call: TRBJ2-7; cdr3_aa: CASSPWETSGSAYEQYF; cdr3_nt: TGTGCCAGCAGCCCCTGGGAGACTAGCGGGAGTGCGTACGAGCAGTACTTC
v_call: TRBV27; d_call: TRBD1; clone_size: few; j_call: TRBJ2-7; cdr3_aa: CASSLGTGSGYEQYF; cdr3_nt: TGTGCCAGCAGTTTAGGGACAGGGTCCGGCTACGAGCAGTACTTC
v_call: TRBV29-1; d_call: TRBD1; clone_size: once; j_call: TRBJ1-1; cdr3_aa: CSVNRGVGTEAFF; cdr3_nt: TGCAGCGTTAACAGGGGAGTGGGCACTGAAGCTTTCTTT
v_call: TRBV11-2; d_call: NA; clone_size: NA; j_call: TRBJ1-2; cdr3_aa: CASSLDRTRGYTF; cdr3_nt: TGTGCCAGCAGCTTAGACCGGACTAGGGGCTACACCTTC
v_call: TRBV7-3; d_call: TRBD1; clone_size: NA; j_call: TRBJ2-7; cdr3_aa: CASSPGTGPYEQYF; cdr3_nt: TGTGCCAGCAGCCCCGGGACAGGGCCCTACGAGCAGTACTTC
v_call: TRBV30; d_call: TRBD2; clone_size: once; j_call: TRBJ2-3; cdr3_aa: CAWVQREWDTQYF; cdr3_nt: TGTGCCTGGGTACAGCGGGAGTGGGATACGCAGTATTTT
v_call: TRBV7-2; d_call: TRBD2; clone_size: few; j_call: TRBJ2-2; cdr3_aa: CASSFSAGGSGELFF; cdr3_nt: TGTGCCAGCAGCTTTTCAGCGGGAGGGTCCGGGGAGCTGTTTTTT
v_call: TRBV6-1; d_call: NA; clone_size: NA; j_call: TRBJ2-7; cdr3_aa: CASSEGGVAGAIILPYEQYF; cdr3_nt: TGTGCCAGCAGTGAGGGGGGGGTGGCAGGGGCCATCATTCTTCCCTACGAGCAGTACTTC
v_call: TRBV3-1/TRBV3-2; d_call: TRBD1; clone_size: NA; j_call: TRBJ1-4; cdr3_aa: CASSRRTGGPTNEKLFF; cdr3_nt: TGTGCCAGCAGCCGACGTACAGGGGGCCCAACTAATGAAAAACTGTTTTTT
v_call: TRBV4-3; d_call: NA; clone_size: NA; j_call: TRBJ1-2; cdr3_aa: CASSQDTGTYGYTF; cdr3_nt: TGCGCCAGCAGCCAAGATACAGGGACCTATGGCTACACCTTC
v_call: TRBV27; d_call: NA; clone_size: NA; j_call: TRBJ1-5; cdr3_aa: CASSFRMDQPQHF; cdr3_nt: TGTGCCAGCAGTTTCAGGATGGATCAGCCCCAGCATTTT
v_call: TRBV19; d_call: NA; clone_size: NA; j_call: TRBJ1-5; cdr3_aa: CASSTTARSPQHF; cdr3_nt: TGTGCCAGTAGTACGACAGCTCGGAGTCCCCAGCATTTT
v_call: TRBV7-3; d_call: TRBD1; clone_size: once; j_call: TRBJ2-1; cdr3_aa: CASSSPRDRTYNEQFF; cdr3_nt: TGTGCCAGCAGCTCTCCTCGGGACAGGACCTACAATGAGCAGTTCTTC
v_call: TRBV7-9; d_call: NA; clone_size: few; j_call: TRBJ2-2; cdr3_aa: CASRRGDTTGELFF; cdr3_nt: TGTGCCAGCAGAAGGGGCGATACCACCGGGGAGCTGTTTTTT
v_call: TRBV12-2; d_call: NA; clone_size: NA; j_call: TRBJ2-2; cdr3_aa: CASRSHRGELFF; cdr3_nt: TGTGCAAGTCGCTCCCACCGGGGGGAGCTGTTTTTT
v_call: TRBV7-2; d_call: NA; clone_size: NA; j_call: TRBJ1-5; cdr3_aa: CASSLDRAEPQHF; cdr3_nt: TGTGCCAGCAGCTTAGACAGGGCAGAGCCCCAGCATTTT
v_call: TRBV30; d_call: NA; clone_size: NA; j_call: TRBJ2-7; cdr3_aa: CAWSYDNTYEQYF; cdr3_nt: TGTGCCTGGAGTTATGACAATACCTACGAGCAGTACTTC
v_call: TRBV5-6; d_call: NA; clone_size: NA; j_call: TRBJ1-2; cdr3_aa: CASSFAGYNYGYTF; cdr3_nt: TGTGCCAGCAGCTTCGCGGGGTATAACTATGGCTACACCTTC
v_call: TRBV27; d_call: NA; clone_size: few; j_call: TRBJ1-6; cdr3_aa: CASRDKTTNSPLHF; cdr3_nt: TGTGCCAGCAGAGACAAGACGACTAATTCACCCCTCCACTTT
v_call: TRBV30; d_call: TRBD2; clone_size: NA; j_call: TRBJ2-5; cdr3_aa: CAWSPPGLAGQETQYF; cdr3_nt: TGTGCCTGGAGTCCGCCGGGACTAGCGGGCCAAGAGACCCAGTACTTC
v_call: TRBV5-1; d_call: TRBD2; clone_size: NA; j_call: TRBJ2-1; cdr3_aa: CASSRSSGNNEQFF; cdr3_nt: TGCGCCAGCAGCCGAAGTAGCGGGAACAATGAGCAGTTCTTC
v_call: TRBV6-1; d_call: NA; clone_size: NA; j_call: TRBJ1-2; cdr3_aa: CASSESLAYADYGYTF; cdr3_nt: TGTGCCAGCAGTGAAAGCCTCGCATACGCGGACTATGGCTACACCTTC
v_call: TRBV7-2; d_call: TRBD2; clone_size: NA; j_call: TRBJ2-7; cdr3_aa: CASSLAQGTSGAQYF; cdr3_nt: TGTGCCAGCAGCTTAGCGCAGGGGACTAGCGGCGCGCAGTACTTC
v_call: TRBV6-1; d_call: NA; clone_size: NA; j_call: TRBJ1-6; cdr3_aa: CASSELRNSPLHF; cdr3_nt: TGTGCCAGCAGTGAACTTCGGAATTCACCCCTCCACTTT
v_call: TRBV28; d_call: NA; clone_size: once; j_call: TRBJ1-1; cdr3_aa: CASSSPAGATNTEAFF; cdr3_nt: TGTGCCAGCAGTTCCCCCGCAGGGGCTACGAACACTGAAGCTTTCTTT
v_call: TRBV5-8; d_call: NA; clone_size: NA; j_call: TRBJ2-5; cdr3_aa: CASSLYLRNRETQYF; cdr3_nt: TGTGCCAGCAGCTTGTATTTGAGAAATCGGGAGACCCAGTACTTC
v_call: TRBV18; d_call: NA; clone_size: NA; j_call: TRBJ2-7; cdr3_aa: CASSPELSSYEQYF; cdr3_nt: TGTGCCAGCTCACCAGAACTAAGCTCCTACGAGCAGTACTTC
v_call: TRBV5-1; d_call: NA; clone_size: NA; j_call: TRBJ2-1; cdr3_aa: CASSFSGRRNEQFF; cdr3_nt: TGCGCCAGCAGCTTCTCCGGGAGAAGAAATGAGCAGTTCTTC
v_call: TRBV6-6; d_call: TRBD1; clone_size: NA; j_call: TRBJ2-1; cdr3_aa: CASSEGAPRYNEQFF; cdr3_nt: TGTGCCAGCAGTGAGGGGGCACCTCGATACAATGAGCAGTTCTTC
v_call: TRBV6-5; d_call: TRBD1; clone_size: once; j_call: TRBJ1-4; cdr3_aa: CASSSFGDRGNEKLFF; cdr3_nt: TGTGCCAGCAGTTCCTTCGGGGACAGGGGAAATGAAAAACTGTTTTTT